This T cell receptor beta chain is from a study of graft-versus-host responses after intestinal transplantation. In the study overall: Grafts that recipients had were multivisceral, liver-intestinal, or isolated intestinal transplants. Study-level points and caveats: Present in recipient marrow, GvH clones included some that appeared first in ileum or blood.

As for this clone: Its cognate antigen is unknown.

TCRdb's table, derived via immunoSEQ multiplex PCR, lists solely in-frame clones and lacks some. This sample yields tens of thousands of clones, of which roughly 94% are seen a single time; around 0.2% belongs to the top ten. The source is a human donor who was the organ donor for an intestinal transplant. Sequences were derived from unstimulated CD4+ T cells sorted from spleen or lymph node cells, sampled before transplant.

The CDR3 protein is CASSEGGQGEGTDTQYF. DNA for the CDR3: TGTGCCAGCAGTGAGGGTGGGCAGGGGGAGGGCACAGATACGCAGTATTTT. The rearrangement links TRBV25-1 to TRBJ2-3, with D possibly TRBD1 on 7 matching bases. This CDR3 has 17 amino acids. Germline CDR1 is MGHDK and CDR2 is SYGVNS. Trimming left V 3 bases short and J 1 base short, with 17 bases between.